This TCR beta chain was sequenced during a study of blood T cell repertoires in COVID-19. TCRdb's table, derived via immunoSEQ multiplex PCR, lists solely in-frame clones and lacks some. Here the sample spans about 110,000 clones, roughly 79% being singletons. The CDR3 has 15 residues. Germline CDR1 and CDR2: SGHTA and FQGNSA. Between the trimmed V and J ends, which lost 5 bases and 4 bases, there was a span of 14 bases. V gene TRBV7-2 combines with J gene TRBJ1-4; tentatively, D is TRBD1 (6 bases). Sequences were obtained from peripheral blood. This clonotype was obtained from a woman of 80 years or more with active or convalescent COVID-19. The CDR3 reads CASSPQTGFNEKLFF. The CDR3 DNA sequence: TGTGCCAGCAGCCCCCAAACAGGGTTTAATGAAAAACTGTTTTTT.